The 5 T cell receptor beta chains presented below share a single source sample, sequenced in a study of glioma-infiltrating T cells. Using RNA template, CDR3s of TCR alpha and beta were amplified with iRepertoire arm-PCR. TCRdb redid the calling of the multiplex PCR reads with MiXCR, one entry per CDR3 protein. The table lists some 150,000 distinct CDR3 sequences, approximately 40% of them singletons. The sample was glioma tissue, nonneoplastic brain tissue, or PBMCs (not recorded which). The receptors were sampled from a human donor with low-grade glioma or glioblastoma, undergoing nonglioma brain surgery, or in good health (not recorded which).

CDR3 DNA sequence: TGCGCCAGCAGCCAAGGATTAGGGGCGAAGACCCAGTACTTC. This translates into CASSQGLGAKTQYF. The chain combines TRBV4-3 with TRBJ2-5; a weak D match, TRBD1 (5 bases). V gave up 1 base and J gave up 6 bases, with 12 bases separating them. This CDR3 region has 14 residues. CDR1 and CDR2 (germline): LGHNA, YSLEER.

As concerns this clonotype: This may come from a read error, since a much larger clone is one base off. The gene calls are TRBV4-1 and TRBJ2-1; 10 nucleotides agree with TRBD2. The CDR3 spans 15 residues. Germline CDR1 and CDR2: MGHRA and YSYEKL. The CDR3 sequence is CASSFGLAENNEQLF. As DNA, the CDR3 is TGCGCCAGCAGCTTTGGACTAGCGGAGAACAATGAGCAGCTCTTC.

With respect to this clonotype: At one boundary the junction diverges from the germline segment, which might be a read error. The chain couples TRBV7-6 to TRBJ2-5; D is possibly TRBD1 (6 bases). The germline V gene has CDR1 SGHVS and CDR2 FNYEAQ. CDR3 length equals 15 residues. In DNA, the CDR3 is TGTGCCCGCAGCTTAGCAGGGGCGGTATGGGAGACCCAGTACTTC. It yields the protein CARSLAGAVWETQYF. The variable domain in full, completed from reference TRBV7-6 and TRBJ2-5, reads GAGVSQSPRYKVTKRGQDVALRCDPISGHVSLYWYRQALGQGPEFLTYFNYEAQQDKSGLPNDRFSAERPEGSISTLTIQRTEQRDSAMYRCARSLAGAVWETQYFGPGTRLLVL.

This clonotype showed up many times. The chain carries TRBV28 and TRBJ1-1; 8 bases agree with TRBD1. J gave up 6 bases and V 6 bases, and 3 bases lay outside the gene matches. The germline V gene encodes CDR1 MDHEN and CDR2 SYDVKM. CDR3 length: 12 residues. The CDR3 protein is CASRSRGPEAFF. CDR3 nucleotide sequence: TGTGCCAGCAGATCCAGGGGGCCTGAAGCTTTCTTT.

There are a few counts of this clonotype. The chain links TRBV28 to TRBJ2-7, with TRBD2 matching 9 bases. V was clipped by 5 bases and J by 3 bases; unmatched bases: 5. Germline values: CDR1 MDHEN, CDR2 SYDVKM. The CDR3 length is 14 residues. CDR3 nucleotide sequence: TGTGCCAGCAGTCGACTAGCGGCCCGCTACGAGCAGTACTTC. Amino acid sequence: CASSRLAARYEQYF.